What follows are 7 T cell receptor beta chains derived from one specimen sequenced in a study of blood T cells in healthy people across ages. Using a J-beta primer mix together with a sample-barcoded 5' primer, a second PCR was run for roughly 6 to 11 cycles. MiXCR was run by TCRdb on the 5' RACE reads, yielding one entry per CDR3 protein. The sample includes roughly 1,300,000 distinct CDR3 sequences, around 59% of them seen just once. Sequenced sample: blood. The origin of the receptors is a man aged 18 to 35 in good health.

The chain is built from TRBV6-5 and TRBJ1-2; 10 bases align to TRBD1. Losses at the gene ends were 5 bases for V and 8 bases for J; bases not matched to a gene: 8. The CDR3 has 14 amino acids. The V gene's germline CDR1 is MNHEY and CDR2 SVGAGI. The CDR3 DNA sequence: TGTGCCAGCAGTCCCGACAGGGGGCTGCGAGGCTACACCTTC. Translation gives CASSPDRGLRGYTF.

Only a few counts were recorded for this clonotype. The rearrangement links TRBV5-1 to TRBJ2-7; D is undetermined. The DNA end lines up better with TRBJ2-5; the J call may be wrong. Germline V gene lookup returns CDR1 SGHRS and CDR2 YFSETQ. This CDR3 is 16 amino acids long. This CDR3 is CASSTSPGLSPKTQYF. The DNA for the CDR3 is TGCGCCAGCAGCACTTCACCGGGCTTGAGCCCCAAGACCCAGTACTTC.

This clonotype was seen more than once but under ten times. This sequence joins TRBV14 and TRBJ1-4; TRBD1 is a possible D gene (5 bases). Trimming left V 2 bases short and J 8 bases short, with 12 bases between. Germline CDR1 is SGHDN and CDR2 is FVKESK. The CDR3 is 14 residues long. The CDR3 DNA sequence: TGTGCCAGCAGCCAACCGGGGGGTCGGGAAAAACTGTTTTTT. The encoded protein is CASSQPGGREKLFF.

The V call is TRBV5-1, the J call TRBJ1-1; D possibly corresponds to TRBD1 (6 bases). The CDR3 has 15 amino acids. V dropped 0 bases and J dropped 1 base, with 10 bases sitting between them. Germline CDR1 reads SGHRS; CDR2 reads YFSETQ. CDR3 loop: CASSLADRQNTEAFF. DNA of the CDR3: TGCGCCAGCAGCTTGGCCGACAGGCAGAACACTGAAGCTTTCTTT.

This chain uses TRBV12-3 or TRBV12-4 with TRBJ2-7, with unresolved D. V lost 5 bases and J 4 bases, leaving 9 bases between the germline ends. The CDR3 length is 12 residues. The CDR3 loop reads CASSIAWYEQYF. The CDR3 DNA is TGTGCCAGCAGTATCGCTTGGTACGAGCAGTACTTC.

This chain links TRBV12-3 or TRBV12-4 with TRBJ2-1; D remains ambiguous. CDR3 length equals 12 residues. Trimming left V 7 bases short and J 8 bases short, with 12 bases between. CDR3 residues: CASTVSLDEQFF. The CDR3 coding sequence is TGTGCCAGCACGGTTAGCCTCGATGAGCAGTTCTTC.

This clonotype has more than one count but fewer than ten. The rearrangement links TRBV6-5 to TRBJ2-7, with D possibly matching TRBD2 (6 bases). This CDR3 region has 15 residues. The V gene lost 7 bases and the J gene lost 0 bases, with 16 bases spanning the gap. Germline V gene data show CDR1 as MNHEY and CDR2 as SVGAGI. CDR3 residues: CASISLRGISYEQYF. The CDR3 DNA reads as TGTGCCAGCATTTCCCTTCGGGGGATCTCCTACGAGCAGTACTTC.